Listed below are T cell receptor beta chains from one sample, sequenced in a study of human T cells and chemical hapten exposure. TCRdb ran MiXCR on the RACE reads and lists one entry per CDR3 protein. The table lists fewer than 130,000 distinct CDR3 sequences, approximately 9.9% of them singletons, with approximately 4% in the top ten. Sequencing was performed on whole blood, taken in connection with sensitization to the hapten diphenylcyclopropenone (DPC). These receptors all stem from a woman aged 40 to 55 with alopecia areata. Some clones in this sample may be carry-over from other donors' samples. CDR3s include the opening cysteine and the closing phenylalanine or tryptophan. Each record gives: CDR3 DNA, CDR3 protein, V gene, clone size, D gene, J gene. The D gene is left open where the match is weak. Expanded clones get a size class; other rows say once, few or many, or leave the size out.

CDR3nt: TGCAGTGCTAGAGATCCTAGCGGGGGGGCCAATAACAATGAGCAGTTCTTC; CDR3aa: CSARDPSGGANNNEQFF; v_gene: TRBV20-1; abundance: .; d_gene: TRBD2; j_gene: TRBJ2-1
CDR3nt: TGTGCCAGCAGCTTAACAGCGGGGGGAACCACAGATACGCAGTATTTT; CDR3aa: CASSLTAGGTTDTQYF; v_gene: TRBV7-2; abundance: few; d_gene: TRBD2; j_gene: TRBJ2-3
CDR3nt: TGTGCCAGCAGTTTCCGGACATCTGGAATAACTAGCACAGATACGCAGTATTTT; CDR3aa: CASSFRTSGITSTDTQYF; v_gene: TRBV27; abundance: .; d_gene: .; j_gene: TRBJ2-3
CDR3nt: TGTGCCAGCAGCGCAGCCGGACTTTCCCAAGAGACCCAGTACTTC; CDR3aa: CASSAAGLSQETQYF; v_gene: TRBV9; abundance: many; d_gene: .; j_gene: TRBJ2-5
CDR3nt: TGTGCCAGCAGCTTAGTACAGGGTAGCAATCAGCCCCAGCATTTT; CDR3aa: CASSLVQGSNQPQHF; v_gene: TRBV7-2; abundance: .; d_gene: .; j_gene: TRBJ1-5
CDR3nt: TGCAGCGTTGAAGAGCAGCCCTATGGCTACACCTTC; CDR3aa: CSVEEQPYGYTF; v_gene: TRBV29-1; abundance: .; d_gene: .; j_gene: TRBJ1-2
CDR3nt: TGCAGTGCTAACGGGCTGAGGGGGGATGAGCAGTTCTTC; CDR3aa: CSANGLRGDEQFF; v_gene: TRBV20-1; abundance: .; d_gene: .; j_gene: TRBJ2-1
CDR3nt: TGTGCCAGCAGCGAGAGGGGAGCGGCGTCCTCTGGGGCCAACGTCCTGACTTTC; CDR3aa: CASSERGAASSGANVLTF; v_gene: TRBV9; abundance: .; d_gene: .; j_gene: TRBJ2-6
CDR3nt: TGTGCCACCAGCAGATCGGGACCTGGCGTAGAAAACACCATATATTTT; CDR3aa: CATSRSGPGVENTIYF; v_gene: TRBV15; abundance: .; d_gene: .; j_gene: TRBJ1-3
CDR3nt: TGTGCCAGCAGCTACAAGAACACTGAAGCTTTCTTT; CDR3aa: CASSYKNTEAFF; v_gene: TRBV7-9; abundance: .; d_gene: .; j_gene: TRBJ1-1
CDR3nt: TGTGCCAGTAGTATCCGGGGTAGGGATGAGCAGTTCTTC; CDR3aa: CASSIRGRDEQFF; v_gene: TRBV19; abundance: many; d_gene: .; j_gene: TRBJ2-1
CDR3nt: TGTGCCAGCAGCACCGGGCCCAACGTCCTGACTTTC; CDR3aa: CASSTGPNVLTF; v_gene: TRBV5-6; abundance: .; d_gene: .; j_gene: TRBJ2-6
CDR3nt: TGCAGTGCTAGAGATAGTGTCGGCACAGATACGCAGTATTTT; CDR3aa: CSARDSVGTDTQYF; v_gene: TRBV20-1; abundance: few; d_gene: .; j_gene: TRBJ2-3
CDR3nt: TGCGCCAGCAGCCAAGAGGGGAACACCGGGGAGCTGTTTTTT; CDR3aa: CASSQEGNTGELFF; v_gene: TRBV4-3; abundance: .; d_gene: .; j_gene: TRBJ2-2
CDR3nt: TGTGCCAGCGAGAACCAGAGAGCGGACTATGGCTACACCTTC; CDR3aa: CASENQRADYGYTF; v_gene: TRBV18; abundance: many; d_gene: .; j_gene: TRBJ1-2
CDR3nt: TGTGCCAGCAGTGATGGCAGTTACTATGGCTACACCTTC; CDR3aa: CASSDGSYYGYTF; v_gene: TRBV2; abundance: many; d_gene: .; j_gene: TRBJ1-2
CDR3nt: TGCAGCGTTGGGGGCCACAAGGGGCATGAGCAGTTCTTC; CDR3aa: CSVGGHKGHEQFF; v_gene: TRBV29-1; abundance: few; d_gene: .; j_gene: TRBJ2-1
CDR3nt: TGTGCCAGCAGTTACTCAGCTGGGGGCGGTGAGCAGTACTTC; CDR3aa: CASSYSAGGGEQYF; v_gene: TRBV6-5; abundance: .; d_gene: .; j_gene: TRBJ2-7
CDR3nt: TGTGCCACCAGTGATTTTTCGGCTCTCCCAATCTACTACGAGCAGTACTTC; CDR3aa: CATSDFSALPIYYEQYF; v_gene: TRBV24-1; abundance: many; d_gene: .; j_gene: TRBJ2-7
CDR3nt: TGTGCCAGCACCTTGACAGGATACCAAGAGACCCAGTACTTC; CDR3aa: CASTLTGYQETQYF; v_gene: TRBV28; abundance: .; d_gene: .; j_gene: TRBJ2-5
CDR3nt: TGTGCCAGCAGCCCCCGAGATTCTGGGGCCAACGTCCTGACTTTC; CDR3aa: CASSPRDSGANVLTF; v_gene: TRBV14; abundance: few; d_gene: .; j_gene: TRBJ2-6
CDR3nt: TGTGCCAGCAGTTACTTGGGACAGGGGGGGACGGGCTATGGCTACACCTTC; CDR3aa: CASSYLGQGGTGYGYTF; v_gene: TRBV6-5; abundance: few; d_gene: TRBD1; j_gene: TRBJ1-2
CDR3nt: TGTGCCAGCCCGATGGTACAGAGACCAGATACGCAGTATTTT; CDR3aa: CASPMVQRPDTQYF; v_gene: TRBV6-5; abundance: .; d_gene: .; j_gene: TRBJ2-3
CDR3nt: TGTGCCTGGAGCCAAAGGAAGGGGGCAATCTATGGCTACACCTTC; CDR3aa: CAWSQRKGAIYGYTF; v_gene: TRBV30; abundance: few; d_gene: TRBD1; j_gene: TRBJ1-2
CDR3nt: TGTGCCAGCAGCTGGACCGGGACAGTTTACAATGAGCAGTTCTTC; CDR3aa: CASSWTGTVYNEQFF; v_gene: TRBV7-3; abundance: few; d_gene: TRBD1; j_gene: TRBJ2-1
CDR3nt: TGTGCCAGTAGTATGACTAGCGGGGGGGCTGCAGATACGCAGTATTTT; CDR3aa: CASSMTSGGAADTQYF; v_gene: TRBV19; abundance: .; d_gene: TRBD2; j_gene: TRBJ2-3
CDR3nt: TGTGCCAGCAGTCGCGGACTAGCGCGCGAGACCCAGTACTTC; CDR3aa: CASSRGLARETQYF; v_gene: TRBV6-2/TRBV6-3; abundance: few; d_gene: TRBD2; j_gene: TRBJ2-5
CDR3nt: TGCAGTGCCCAACCGGGACAGGGACACGAGCAGTACTTC; CDR3aa: CSAQPGQGHEQYF; v_gene: TRBV20-1; abundance: .; d_gene: TRBD1; j_gene: TRBJ2-7
CDR3nt: TGCAGTGCTAGAGATCGGGGGGATGAAGCTTTCTTT; CDR3aa: CSARDRGDEAFF; v_gene: TRBV20-1; abundance: many; d_gene: .; j_gene: TRBJ1-1
CDR3nt: TGCAGCGTGACGCGAAGCTCTGGAAACACCATATATTTT; CDR3aa: CSVTRSSGNTIYF; v_gene: TRBV29-1; abundance: .; d_gene: .; j_gene: TRBJ1-3
CDR3nt: TGCAGCGTTGAGTCTCGGGAGAGCGGGGGATATAGAAGTGATACGCAGTATTTT; CDR3aa: CSVESRESGGYRSDTQYF; v_gene: TRBV29-1; abundance: many; d_gene: TRBD2; j_gene: TRBJ2-3
CDR3nt: TGTGCCAGCAGCCCAGGACAGATCTATGGCTACACCTTC; CDR3aa: CASSPGQIYGYTF; v_gene: TRBV2; abundance: many; d_gene: .; j_gene: TRBJ1-2
CDR3nt: TGTGCTAGTGGTTTGGGGGTAGATACGCAGTATTTT; CDR3aa: CASGLGVDTQYF; v_gene: TRBV12-5; abundance: few; d_gene: .; j_gene: TRBJ2-3
CDR3nt: TGTGCCAGCAGTTCGACAGCAGCACCCGCTAACTATGGCTACACCTTC; CDR3aa: CASSSTAAPANYGYTF; v_gene: TRBV28; abundance: many; d_gene: .; j_gene: TRBJ1-2
CDR3nt: TGTGCCAGCAGCTTCACCGTGATGGGAGGAAGCAATCAGCCCCAGCATTTT; CDR3aa: CASSFTVMGGSNQPQHF; v_gene: TRBV7-8; abundance: .; d_gene: .; j_gene: TRBJ1-5
CDR3nt: TGTGCCAGCAGCACCCAGACAGCGTTCGGGGAGCTGTTTTTT; CDR3aa: CASSTQTAFGELFF; v_gene: TRBV7-8; abundance: few; d_gene: .; j_gene: TRBJ2-2
CDR3nt: TGTGCCAGCTCCCCGGACACTGAACCTTTCTTT; CDR3aa: CASSPDTEPFF; v_gene: TRBV18; abundance: .; d_gene: .; j_gene: TRBJ1-1
CDR3nt: TGTGCCAGCAGCCAAGTTGAAGGAAACACCATATATTTT; CDR3aa: CASSQVEGNTIYF; v_gene: TRBV4-2; abundance: .; d_gene: .; j_gene: TRBJ1-3
CDR3nt: TGCGCCAGCAGCCAAGGTATCTCCAGGGAATTGAGCGACACCATATATTTT; CDR3aa: CASSQGISRELSDTIYF; v_gene: TRBV4-1; abundance: many; d_gene: .; j_gene: TRBJ1-3
CDR3nt: TGTGCCAGCAGACCGGGGGTTGGCAATCAGCCCCAGCATTTT; CDR3aa: CASRPGVGNQPQHF; v_gene: TRBV12-3/TRBV12-4; abundance: many; d_gene: .; j_gene: TRBJ1-5
CDR3nt: TGTGCCAGCAGACGGACAGGGGGTGACTCACCCCTCCACTTT; CDR3aa: CASRRTGGDSPLHF; v_gene: TRBV14; abundance: many; d_gene: TRBD1; j_gene: TRBJ1-6
CDR3nt: TGTGCCAGCAGTGAAAGGCAAGGGTGGGGGGATCAGCCCCAGCATTTT; CDR3aa: CASSERQGWGDQPQHF; v_gene: TRBV6-1; abundance: .; d_gene: .; j_gene: TRBJ1-5
CDR3nt: TGTGCCAGCTCACAGATCAGGATTGAGCAGTTCTTC; CDR3aa: CASSQIRIEQFF; v_gene: TRBV18; abundance: .; d_gene: .; j_gene: TRBJ2-1
CDR3nt: TGTGCCAGCACCATCCGACTAGCGGGAGCCGAGCAGTACTTC; CDR3aa: CASTIRLAGAEQYF; v_gene: TRBV6-5; abundance: .; d_gene: TRBD2; j_gene: TRBJ2-7
CDR3nt: TGTGCCATCAGGACTAGCGCCCAAGAGACCCAGTACTTC; CDR3aa: CAIRTSAQETQYF; v_gene: TRBV12-3/TRBV12-4; abundance: many; d_gene: TRBD2; j_gene: TRBJ2-5
CDR3nt: TGTGCCACCAGCAGAGATACTAGCGGTTCCTACGAGCAGTACTTC; CDR3aa: CATSRDTSGSYEQYF; v_gene: TRBV15; abundance: .; d_gene: TRBD2; j_gene: TRBJ2-7
CDR3nt: TGTGCCAGCAAGCTAAACCTGGGGGACGACAATGAGCAGTTCTTC; CDR3aa: CASKLNLGDDNEQFF; v_gene: TRBV7-6; abundance: few; d_gene: .; j_gene: TRBJ2-1